This T cell receptor (beta chain) originates from a study of identical twins. Germline loops: CDR1 LNHNV, CDR2 YYDKDF (reference sequence). The length of the CDR3 is 14 residues. The ends lost 1 base at V and 7 bases at J; junction bases unmatched: 6. Healthy Caucasian individuals made up all the donors. Each CDR3 protein gets one entry after TCRdb re-called the 5' RACE reads with MiXCR. This sample has 500,000 to 600,000 distinct CDR3 sequences, with under 25% found just once. This clonotype was counted a few times. The sample was also reused in another study, on T cells expressing NK-cell markers. Turning to that study: Researchers got TCR beta repertoires out of sorted CD3+CD56+NKG2C+, CD3+CD56+NKG2C- and CD3+CD56-NKG2C+ T cells. Of the CD8+ T cell pool in roughly six donors, roughly 1.0-8% was accounted for by dominant NKG2C+ clonotypes.

The clonotype was recovered from a young woman in good health. The chain has TRBV15 and TRBJ2-7, with 8 positions matching TRBD1. Sequenced input: CD4+ T cells sorted from blood. The CDR3 spells CATSRGDRPGEQYF. The CDR3 bases are TGTGCCACCAGCAGAGGGGACAGGCCAGGGGAGCAGTACTTC.